This T cell receptor beta chain was recovered during a study of naive and memory T cell subsets. Points from the study as a whole: More TCRs at tuberculin sites were read as hypersensitivity T cell infiltration.

Amplification of ligated cDNA took four PCR rounds with SP2 and nested alpha and beta constant primers. MiXCR was run by TCRdb on the UMI-ligation and nested PCR reads, yielding one entry per CDR3 protein. The sample records roughly 14,000 distinct CDR3 sequences, less than 5.5% being singletons. Treatment defined: skin biopsy from PPD injection site in Mantoux-positive individual. TCR cDNA received a 3' ligated oligonucleotide that carried a UMI. Biopsied sites were PPD injections in people with a positive Mantoux test. Unsorted total RNA, roughly 1 to 1,100 ng, was DNase treated before reverse transcription. This CDR3 has 13 amino acids. Germline trimming cut 6 bases from V and 6 bases from J; bases unmatched to any gene: 3. From germline, CDR1 is LNHDA and CDR2 SQIVND (reference sequence). This clonotype has at least ten counts. What it binds is not known.

This chain joins TRBV19 and TRBJ2-1, with 9 nucleotides matching TRBD2. This sequence originates from an adult in good health. This sample comprised skin, obtained from a tuberculin skin test site. CDR3 loop: CASRRTSVNEQFF. CDR3 DNA sequence: TGTGCCAGTAGGCGGACTAGCGTCAATGAGCAGTTCTTC.